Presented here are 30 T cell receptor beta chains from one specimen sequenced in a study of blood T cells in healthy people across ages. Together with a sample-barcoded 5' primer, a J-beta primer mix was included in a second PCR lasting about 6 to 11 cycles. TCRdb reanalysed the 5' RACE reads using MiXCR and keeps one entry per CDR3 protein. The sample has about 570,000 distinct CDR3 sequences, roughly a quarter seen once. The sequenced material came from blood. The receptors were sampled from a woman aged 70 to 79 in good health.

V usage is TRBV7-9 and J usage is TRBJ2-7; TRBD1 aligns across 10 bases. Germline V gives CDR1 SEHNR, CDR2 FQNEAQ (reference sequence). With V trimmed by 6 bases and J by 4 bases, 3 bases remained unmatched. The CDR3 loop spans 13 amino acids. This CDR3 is CASRGTGDYEQYF. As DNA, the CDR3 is TGTGCCAGCAGGGGGACAGGGGATTACGAGCAGTACTTC. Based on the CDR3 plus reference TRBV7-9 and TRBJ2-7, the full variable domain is DTGVSQNPRHKITKRGQNVTFRCDPISEHNRLYWYRQTLGQGPEFLTYFQNEAQLEKSRLLSDRFSAERPKGSFSTLEIQRTEQGDSAMYLCASRGTGDYEQYFGPGTRLTVT.

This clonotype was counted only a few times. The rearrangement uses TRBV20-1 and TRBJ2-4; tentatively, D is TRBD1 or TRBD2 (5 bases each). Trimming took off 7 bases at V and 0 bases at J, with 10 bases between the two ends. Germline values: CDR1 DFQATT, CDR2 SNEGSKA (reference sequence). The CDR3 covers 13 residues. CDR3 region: CSVSGTAKNIQYF. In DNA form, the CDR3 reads TGCAGTGTATCCGGGACAGCCAAAAACATTCAGTACTTC.

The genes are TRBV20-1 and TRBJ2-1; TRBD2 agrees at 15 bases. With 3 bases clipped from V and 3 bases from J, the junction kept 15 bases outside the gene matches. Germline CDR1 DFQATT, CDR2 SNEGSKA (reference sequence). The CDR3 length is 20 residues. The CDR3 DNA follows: TGCAGTGCTAGCCCTATCCCGGGACTAGCGGGGGGTGATAACTACAATGAGCAGTTCTTC. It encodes CSASPIPGLAGGDNYNEQFF.

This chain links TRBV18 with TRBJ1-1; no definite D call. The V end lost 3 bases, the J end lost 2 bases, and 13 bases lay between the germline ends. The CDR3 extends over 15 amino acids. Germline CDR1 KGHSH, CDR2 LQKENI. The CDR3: CASSPRRQVNTEAFF. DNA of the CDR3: TGTGCCAGCTCACCTCGGAGGCAGGTTAACACTGAAGCTTTCTTT.

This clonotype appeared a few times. CDR3 region: CASSASGGRTDTQHF. The CDR3 bases are TGTGCCAGCAGCGCGAGCGGGGGACGCACAGATACGCAGCATTTT. This sequence joins TRBV7-9 and TRBJ2-3, with D perhaps matching TRBD1 (5 bases). TRBJ1-5 explains the end of the DNA better; the J call may be wrong. The CDR3 is made up of 15 amino acids. Germline CDR1 reads SEHNR; CDR2 reads FQNEAQ (reference sequence).

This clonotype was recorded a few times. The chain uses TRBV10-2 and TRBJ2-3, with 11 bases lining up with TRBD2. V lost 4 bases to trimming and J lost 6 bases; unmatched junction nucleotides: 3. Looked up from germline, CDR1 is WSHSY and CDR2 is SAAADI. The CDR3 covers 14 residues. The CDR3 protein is CASSVAGGLDTQYF. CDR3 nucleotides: TGCGCCAGCAGTGTAGCGGGGGGGCTCGATACGCAGTATTTT.

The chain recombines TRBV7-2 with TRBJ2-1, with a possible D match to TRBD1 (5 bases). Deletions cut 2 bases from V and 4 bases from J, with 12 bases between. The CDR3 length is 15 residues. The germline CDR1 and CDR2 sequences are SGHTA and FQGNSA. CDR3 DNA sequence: TGTGCCAGCAGCTTAAGGGGCGACTTTTACAATGAGCAGTTCTTC. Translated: CASSLRGDFYNEQFF.

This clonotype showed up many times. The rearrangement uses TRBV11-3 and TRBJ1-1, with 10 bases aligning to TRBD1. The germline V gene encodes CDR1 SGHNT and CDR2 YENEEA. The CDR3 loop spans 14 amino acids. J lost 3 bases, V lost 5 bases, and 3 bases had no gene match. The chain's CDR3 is CASSPGQGDTEAFF. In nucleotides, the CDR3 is TGTGCCAGCAGCCCTGGACAGGGGGACACTGAAGCTTTCTTT.

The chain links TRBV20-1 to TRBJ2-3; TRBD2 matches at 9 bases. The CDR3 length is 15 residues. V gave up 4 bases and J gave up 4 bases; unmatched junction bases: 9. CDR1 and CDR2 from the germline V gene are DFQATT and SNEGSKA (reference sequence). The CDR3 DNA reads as TGCAGTGCTAATGGGGGCGGGGGGGCCGCAGATACGCAGTATTTT. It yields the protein CSANGGGGAADTQYF.

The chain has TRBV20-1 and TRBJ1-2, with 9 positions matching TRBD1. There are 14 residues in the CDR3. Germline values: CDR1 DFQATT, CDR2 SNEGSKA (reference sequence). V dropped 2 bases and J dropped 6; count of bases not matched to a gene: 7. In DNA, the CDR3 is TGCAGTGCTAGAAAACCGGGACAGGGACATGGCTACACCTTC. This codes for CSARKPGQGHGYTF.

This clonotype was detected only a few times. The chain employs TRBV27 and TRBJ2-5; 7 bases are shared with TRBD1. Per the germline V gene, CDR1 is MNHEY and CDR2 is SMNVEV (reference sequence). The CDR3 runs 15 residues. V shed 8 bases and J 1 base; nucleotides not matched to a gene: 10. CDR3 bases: TGTGCCAGCCGCCGGAGAGCAGGGGGCCAAGAGACCCAGTACTTC. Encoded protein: CASRRRAGGQETQYF.

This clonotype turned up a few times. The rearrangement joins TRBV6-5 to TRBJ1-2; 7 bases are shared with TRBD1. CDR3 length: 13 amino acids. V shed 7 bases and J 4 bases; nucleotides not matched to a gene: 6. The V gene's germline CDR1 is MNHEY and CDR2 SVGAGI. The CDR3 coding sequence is TGTGCCAGCACTGCGGACAGGAGCTATGGCTACACCTTC. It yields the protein CASTADRSYGYTF.

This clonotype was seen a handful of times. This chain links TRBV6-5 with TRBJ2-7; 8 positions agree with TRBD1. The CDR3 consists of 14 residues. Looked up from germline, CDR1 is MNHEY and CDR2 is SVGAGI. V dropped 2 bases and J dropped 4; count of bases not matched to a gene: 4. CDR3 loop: CASSYRGQVYEQYF. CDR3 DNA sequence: TGTGCCAGCAGTTACAGGGGACAGGTGTACGAGCAGTACTTC.

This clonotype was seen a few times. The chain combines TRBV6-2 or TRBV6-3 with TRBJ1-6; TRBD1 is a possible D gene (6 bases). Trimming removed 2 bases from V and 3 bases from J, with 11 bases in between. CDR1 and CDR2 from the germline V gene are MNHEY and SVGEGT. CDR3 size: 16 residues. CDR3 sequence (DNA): TGTGCCAGCAGTTACGGACAGAGCCACTATAATTCACCCCTCCACTTT. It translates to CASSYGQSHYNSPLHF.

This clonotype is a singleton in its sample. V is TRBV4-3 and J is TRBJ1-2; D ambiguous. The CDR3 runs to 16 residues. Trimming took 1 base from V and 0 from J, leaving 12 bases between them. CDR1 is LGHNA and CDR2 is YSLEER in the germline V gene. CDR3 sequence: CASSQAATRTNYGYTF. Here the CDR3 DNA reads TGCGCCAGCAGCCAAGCGGCCACGCGAACTAACTATGGCTACACCTTC.

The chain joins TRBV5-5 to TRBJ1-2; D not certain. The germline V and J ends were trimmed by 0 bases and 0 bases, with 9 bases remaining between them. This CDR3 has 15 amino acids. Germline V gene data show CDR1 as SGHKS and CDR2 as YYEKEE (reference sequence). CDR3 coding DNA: TGTGCCAGCAGCTTGGTTCAGCAAACTAACTATGGCTACACCTTC. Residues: CASSLVQQTNYGYTF.

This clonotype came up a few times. In nucleotides, the CDR3 is TGTGCCAGCAGCACGGGACAGGGAGGTTTAGTGGAGACCCAGTACTTC. Translating gives CASSTGQGGLVETQYF. The chain couples TRBV7-6 to TRBJ2-5; TRBD1 aligns across 9 bases. Germline V lookup: CDR1 SGHVS, CDR2 FNYEAQ. The CDR3 sequence is 16 residues long. Trimming cost V 5 bases and J 5 bases; bases outside gene matches: 12.

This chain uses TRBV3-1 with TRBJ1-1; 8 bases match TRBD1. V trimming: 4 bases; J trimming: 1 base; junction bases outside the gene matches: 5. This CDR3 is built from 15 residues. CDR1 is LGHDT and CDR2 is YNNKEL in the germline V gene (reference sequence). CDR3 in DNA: TGTGCCAGCAGCCCCCAAACAGGGGGGAACACTGAAGCTTTCTTT. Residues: CASSPQTGGNTEAFF.

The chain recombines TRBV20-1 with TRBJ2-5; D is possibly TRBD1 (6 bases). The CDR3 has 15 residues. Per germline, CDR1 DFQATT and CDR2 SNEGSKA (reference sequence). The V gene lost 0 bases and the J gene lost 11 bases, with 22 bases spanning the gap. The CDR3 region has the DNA TGCAGTGCTAGAGATAACGAGGGGGTAATGGGGGAGCAGTACTTC. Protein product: CSARDNEGVMGEQYF.

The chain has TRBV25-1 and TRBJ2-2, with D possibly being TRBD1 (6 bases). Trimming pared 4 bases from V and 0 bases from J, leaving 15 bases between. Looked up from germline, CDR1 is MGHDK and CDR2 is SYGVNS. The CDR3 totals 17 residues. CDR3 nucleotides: TGTGCCAGCAGTGGGGGGTGGGGGCTTCCGAACACCGGGGAGCTGTTTTTT. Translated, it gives CASSGGWGLPNTGELFF.

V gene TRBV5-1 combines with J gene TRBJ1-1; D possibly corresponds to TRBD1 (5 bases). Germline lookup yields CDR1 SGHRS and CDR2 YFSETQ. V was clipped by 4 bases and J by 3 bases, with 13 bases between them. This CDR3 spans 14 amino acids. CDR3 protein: CASSAGLSYTEAFF. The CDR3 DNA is TGCGCCAGCAGCGCAGGGCTCAGCTACACTGAAGCTTTCTTT. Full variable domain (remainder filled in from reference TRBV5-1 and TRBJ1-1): KAGVTQTPRYLIKTRGQQVTLSCSPISGHRSVSWYQQTPGQGLQFLFEYFSETQRNKGNFPGRFSGRQFSNSRSEMNVSTLELGDSALYLCASSAGLSYTEAFFGQGTRLTVV.

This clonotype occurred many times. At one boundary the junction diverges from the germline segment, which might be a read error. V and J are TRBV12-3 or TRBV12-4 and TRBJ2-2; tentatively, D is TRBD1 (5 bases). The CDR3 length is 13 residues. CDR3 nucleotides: TGTGCCAGCACTTTAGGGGTGGCCGGGGAGCTGTTTTTT. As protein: CASTLGVAGELFF.

CDR3 in amino acids: CASSAQSYGYTF. The CDR3 DNA sequence: TGTGCCAGCAGCGCTCAGAGCTATGGCTACACCTTC. This chain links TRBV9 with TRBJ1-2, with no clear D. The CDR3 contains 12 residues. Germline V lookup: CDR1 SGDLS, CDR2 YYNGEE. V lost 3 bases and J lost 4, with 7 bases in between.

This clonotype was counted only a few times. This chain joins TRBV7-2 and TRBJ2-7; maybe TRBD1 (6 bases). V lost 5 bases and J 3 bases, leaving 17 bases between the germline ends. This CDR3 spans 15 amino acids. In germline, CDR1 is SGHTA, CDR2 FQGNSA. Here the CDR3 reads CASSQGYRAIYEQYF. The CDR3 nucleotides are TGTGCCAGCAGCCAGGGATACAGGGCTATCTACGAGCAGTACTTC.

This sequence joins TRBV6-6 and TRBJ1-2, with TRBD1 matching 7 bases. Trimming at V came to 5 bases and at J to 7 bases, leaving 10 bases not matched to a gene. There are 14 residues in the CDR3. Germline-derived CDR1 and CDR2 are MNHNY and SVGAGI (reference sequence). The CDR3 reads CASSPATGNTGYTF. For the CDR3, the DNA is TGTGCCAGCAGTCCCGCGACAGGGAATACTGGCTACACCTTC.

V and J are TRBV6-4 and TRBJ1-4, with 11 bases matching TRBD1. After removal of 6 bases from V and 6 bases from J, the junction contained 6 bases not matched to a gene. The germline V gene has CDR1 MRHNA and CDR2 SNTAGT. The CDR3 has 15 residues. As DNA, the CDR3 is TGTGCCAGCAGAGCCGGGACAGGGGGGTATGAAAAACTGTTTTTT. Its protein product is CASRAGTGGYEKLFF.

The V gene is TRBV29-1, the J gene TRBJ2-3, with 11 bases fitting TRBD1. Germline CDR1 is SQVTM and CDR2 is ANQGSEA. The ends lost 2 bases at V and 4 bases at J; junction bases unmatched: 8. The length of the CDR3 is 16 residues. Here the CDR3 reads CSVETGRDRGADTQYF. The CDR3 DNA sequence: TGCAGCGTTGAAACCGGACGGGACAGGGGGGCAGATACGCAGTATTTT.

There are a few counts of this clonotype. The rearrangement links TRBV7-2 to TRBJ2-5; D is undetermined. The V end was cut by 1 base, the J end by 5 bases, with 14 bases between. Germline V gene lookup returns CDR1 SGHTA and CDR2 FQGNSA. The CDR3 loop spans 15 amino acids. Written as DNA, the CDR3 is TGTGCCAGCAGCTTAGATTTCGGAACGCGGGAGACCCAGTACTTC. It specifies CASSLDFGTRETQYF.

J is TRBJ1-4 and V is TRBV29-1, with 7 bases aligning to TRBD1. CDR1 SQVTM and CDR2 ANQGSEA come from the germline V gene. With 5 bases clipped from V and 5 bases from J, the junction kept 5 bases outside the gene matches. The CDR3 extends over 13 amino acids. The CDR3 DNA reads TGCAGCGTTCCCCAGGGGGTAAATGAAAAACTGTTTTTT. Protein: CSVPQGVNEKLFF.

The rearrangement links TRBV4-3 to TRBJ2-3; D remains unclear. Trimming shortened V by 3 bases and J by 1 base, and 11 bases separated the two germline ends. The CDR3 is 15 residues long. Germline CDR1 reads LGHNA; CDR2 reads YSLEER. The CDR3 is CASSQTVVGTDTQYF. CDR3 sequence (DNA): TGCGCCAGCAGCCAGACGGTCGTTGGCACAGATACGCAGTATTTT.